Following are 9 T cell receptor beta chains from one sample sequenced in a study of graft-versus-host responses after intestinal transplantation. Assay used: immunoSEQ multiplex PCR; TCRdb lists only in-frame clones, some missing. Among about 92,000 clones listed, 80% to 85% were seen once. What these receptors recognize is not known. The material sequenced was unstimulated CD8+ T cells sorted from spleen or lymph node cells, taken before intestinal transplant. All receptors derive from a human donor who received an intestinal transplant.

The chain recombines TRBV21-1 with TRBJ2-1; whether TRBD2, the table's D call, matches the DNA was not checked. TRBV21-1 is a pseudogene locus. The CDR3 runs 13 residues. The chain's CDR3 is CASGTCSYNEQFF. The CDR3 nucleotides are TGTGCCAGCGGGACTTGTTCCTACAATGAGCAGTTCTTC.

This sequence joins TRBV6-1 and TRBJ2-7; D unresolved. The CDR3 is made up of 13 amino acids. Germline loops: CDR1 MNHNS, CDR2 SASEGT. Trimming pared 5 bases from V and 0 bases from J, leaving 8 bases between. The CDR3 loop reads CASSIGFSYEQYF. In DNA, the CDR3 is TGTGCCAGCAGTATCGGCTTCTCCTACGAGCAGTACTTC.

This chain joins TRBV28 and TRBJ1-2; D gene unclear. CDR3 size: 15 residues. Trimming took 1 base from V and 7 from J, leaving 16 bases between them. Germline CDR1 reads MDHEN; CDR2 reads SYDVKM. CDR3 loop: CASSLFPTSASGYTF. As DNA, the CDR3 is TGTGCCAGCAGTTTATTCCCTACTTCTGCTTCTGGCTACACCTTC.

The V and J genes are TRBV6-1 and TRBJ2-1; D call uncertain. Deletions cut 2 bases from V and 4 bases from J, with 12 bases between. The CDR3 has 15 residues. Germline V lookup: CDR1 MNHNS, CDR2 SASEGT. The CDR3 region is CASSEYGQAYNEQFF. The CDR3 nucleotides are TGTGCCAGCAGTGAATATGGCCAGGCGTACAATGAGCAGTTCTTC.

The rearrangement joins TRBV9 to TRBJ1-3, with D hard to call. This CDR3 spans 16 amino acids. In germline, CDR1 is SGDLS, CDR2 YYNGEE. V lost 4 bases and J lost 4, with 18 bases in between. CDR3: CASSPLERQGGNTIYF. DNA for the CDR3: TGTGCCAGCAGCCCCCTTGAGCGGCAAGGAGGAAACACCATATATTTT.

J is TRBJ2-7 and V is TRBV5-5; TRBD1 aligns across 10 bases. The CDR3 has 18 residues. Germline lookup yields CDR1 SGHKS and CDR2 YYEKEE (reference sequence). Trimming cost V 4 bases and J 2 bases; bases outside gene matches: 15. This chain's CDR3 is CASSPLPGQGRVPYEQYF. The CDR3 DNA is TGTGCCAGCAGCCCCTTACCGGGACAGGGGAGAGTACCCTACGAGCAGTACTTC.

The CDR3 DNA reads TGTGCCAGCAGTTACAGGGGGACCTATGGCTACACCTTC. Protein: CASSYRGTYGYTF. The chain is built from TRBV4-2 and TRBJ1-2, with 8 bases that match TRBD1. This CDR3 is built from 13 residues. V gave up 6 bases and J gave up 4 bases; unmatched junction bases: 4. Germline V gives CDR1 LGHNA, CDR2 YNFKEQ.

The chain joins TRBV5-1 to TRBJ2-1, with 10 nucleotides matching TRBD2. Germline CDR1 and CDR2: SGHRS and YFSETQ. This CDR3 comprises 17 residues. V dropped 2 bases and J dropped 9; count of bases not matched to a gene: 14. CDR3 DNA: TGCGCCAGCAGCTTAAGTGCTAGCGGGAGCCCGACAGGTGAGCAGTTCTTC. Translated, it gives CASSLSASGSPTGEQFF.

The genes are TRBV10-3 and TRBJ1-4; TRBD1 is a possible D gene (5 bases). The CDR3 contains 16 residues. Trimming left V 3 bases short and J 2 bases short, with 13 bases between. The V gene's germline CDR1 is ENHRY and CDR2 SYGVKD. CDR3 residues: CAISEQAGVTNEKLFF. CDR3 DNA: TGTGCCATCAGTGAACAGGCGGGGGTGACTAATGAAAAACTGTTTTTT.